Presented here are 24 T cell receptor beta chains from one specimen sequenced in a study of T cells expressing NK-cell markers. TCRdb re-called the 5' RACE reads; every CDR3 protein appears as one record, without DNA. The table counts about 460,000 distinct CDR3 sequences; approximately 1.5% lies in the top ten. Sequencing was carried out using blood T cells: a sorted CD56 or NKG2C T cell subset, CD4+ or CD8+ T cells, or bulk PBMC T cells (not recorded which). All receptors derive from a woman between 50 and 59 years old in good health.

V gene TRBV5-1 combines with J gene TRBJ2-1; TCRdb's D gene call, TRBD1, goes unchecked for lack of DNA. This CDR3 region has 15 residues. Germline-derived CDR1 and CDR2 are SGHRS and YFSETQ. The CDR3 region is CASSLEPTRDNEQFF.

V gene TRBV11-2 combines with J gene TRBJ2-1; the TCRdb D gene call, TRBD2, has no DNA to confirm it. The CDR3 extends over 17 amino acids. Looked up from germline, CDR1 is SGHAT and CDR2 is FQNNGV. The CDR3 sequence: CASSSYSSGSFNNEQFF.

The chain is built from TRBV21-1 and TRBJ2-5; lacking DNA, the TRBD1 call made by TCRdb goes unchecked. TRBV21-1 is flagged as a pseudogene. The CDR3 length is 17 residues. Here the CDR3 reads CASSNGRDSDEGETQYF.

J is TRBJ2-5 and V is TRBV5-1; lacking DNA, the TRBD1 call made by TCRdb goes unchecked. Germline loops: CDR1 SGHRS, CDR2 YFSETQ. The CDR3 consists of 15 residues. Here the CDR3 reads CASSLAGAGGETQYF.

This chain uses TRBV12-3 or TRBV12-4 with TRBJ2-1; with no DNA, the TCRdb D assignment of TRBD1 cannot be verified. This CDR3 spans 18 amino acids. This CDR3 is CASSLGPFGTFSYNEQFF.

This chain uses TRBV20-1 with TRBJ2-1; lacking DNA, the TRBD1 call made by TCRdb goes unchecked. Germline V gives CDR1 DFQATT, CDR2 SNEGSKA (reference sequence). The CDR3 runs to 14 residues. This CDR3 reads CSAPRTGSYNEQFF.

This chain uses TRBV20-1 with TRBJ1-1; there is no DNA to check the TCRdb D call of TRBD1. CDR3 length: 19 residues. Germline lookup yields CDR1 DFQATT and CDR2 SNEGSKA (reference sequence). The CDR3 sequence: CSARGTALSGGKGNTEAFF.

The V and J genes are TRBV4-1 and TRBJ2-6; as DNA is missing, the TRBD2 call by TCRdb cannot be tested. The germline V gene encodes CDR1 MGHRA and CDR2 YSYEKL. The CDR3 totals 20 residues. This chain's CDR3 is CASSQLGLAGPSSGANVLTF.

This chain links TRBV9 with TRBJ2-1. Germline V lookup: CDR1 SGDLS, CDR2 YYNGEE. The CDR3 runs 16 residues. The CDR3 spells CASSVDGRLSYNEQFF.

V gene TRBV15 combines with J gene TRBJ2-1. CDR3 length equals 15 residues. The germline V gene has CDR1 LNHNV and CDR2 YYDKDF (reference sequence). CDR3 amino acids: CATSRGWETYNEQFF.

The gene calls are TRBV12-5 and TRBJ2-1. This CDR3 spans 12 amino acids. The germline gives CDR1 LGHNT, CDR2 FRNRAP. This CDR3 is CASGLLYIGQFF.

The rearrangement uses TRBV5-1 and TRBJ2-1; the D call of TRBD1 rests on TCRdb alone, since no DNA is present to check it. There are 15 residues in the CDR3. Germline V gene lookup returns CDR1 SGHRS and CDR2 YFSETQ. CDR3 region: CASSLRGNDRDEQFF.

This chain uses TRBV29-1 with TRBJ2-3; the D call of TRBD2 rests on TCRdb alone, since no DNA is present to check it. The CDR3 loop spans 14 amino acids. CDR1 SQVTM and CDR2 ANQGSEA come from the germline V gene. CDR3 residues: CSVRDKRAADTQYF.

V gene TRBV3-1 combines with J gene TRBJ2-1; the D call of TRBD2 rests on TCRdb alone, since no DNA is present to check it. Germline loops: CDR1 LGHDT, CDR2 YNNKEL (reference sequence). This CDR3 has 15 amino acids. CDR3 loop: CASSQEGGYYNEQFF.

The V call is TRBV10-3, the J call TRBJ1-2; TCRdb gives TRBD1 as the D gene, but with no DNA this cannot be confirmed. The CDR3 runs 12 residues. The germline CDR1 and CDR2 sequences are ENHRY and SYGVKD. CDR3 region: CAISDNRAGYTF.

The chain couples TRBV5-1 to TRBJ2-2; the D call of TRBD1 rests on TCRdb alone, since no DNA is present to check it. The CDR3 consists of 15 residues. The germline V gene has CDR1 SGHRS and CDR2 YFSETQ. The CDR3 loop is CASSLDTGEIGELFF. The whole variable domain, filled in from reference TRBV5-1 and TRBJ2-2, reads KAGVTQTPRYLIKTRGQQVTLSCSPISGHRSVSWYQQTPGQGLQFLFEYFSETQRNKGNFPGRFSGRQFSNSRSEMNVSTLELGDSALYLCASSLDTGEIGELFFGEGSRLTVL.

This chain connects TRBV15 to TRBJ2-5. From germline, CDR1 is LNHNV and CDR2 YYDKDF (reference sequence). The CDR3 runs 13 residues. This CDR3 reads CATGGGDQETQYF.

The J gene is TRBJ1-1, the V gene TRBV6-1. This CDR3 region has 12 residues. Germline V gives CDR1 MNHNS, CDR2 SASEGT. The CDR3 reads CASSLIRFEAFF.

The chain carries TRBV5-1 and TRBJ2-3; TCRdb names TRBD1, which stays unverified in the absence of DNA. The CDR3 contains 15 residues. The germline gives CDR1 SGHRS, CDR2 YFSETQ. CDR3 amino acids: CASSYTTVSTDTQYF.

This chain links TRBV29-1 with TRBJ1-4; checking the TCRdb D call of TRBD1 is not possible without DNA. The CDR3 consists of 12 residues. Germline V gene data show CDR1 as SQVTM and CDR2 as ANQGSEA. CDR3 loop: CSAGGTNEKLFF.

The CDR3 loop reads CSARSGTSPYEQYF. The V call is TRBV20-1, the J call TRBJ2-7; TCRdb picks TRBD2, but there is no DNA to check that call. The CDR3 sequence is 14 residues long. Germline V gives CDR1 DFQATT, CDR2 SNEGSKA (reference sequence).

The rearrangement uses TRBV12-3 or TRBV12-4 and TRBJ2-2; TCRdb's D call of TRBD2 is untestable without DNA. There are 15 residues in the CDR3. The CDR3 reads CASTYSGENTGELFF.

The V and J genes are TRBV4-1 and TRBJ2-4; TCRdb returns TRBD2, unconfirmable since there is no DNA. Germline V gives CDR1 MGHRA, CDR2 YSYEKL. CDR3 length equals 15 residues. CDR3 sequence reads: CASRQLAGVGNIQYF.

This chain uses TRBV7-2 with TRBJ2-7; TCRdb calls TRBD1, which cannot be checked without DNA. Per germline, CDR1 SGHTA and CDR2 FQGNSA. The CDR3 runs to 15 residues. CDR3 sequence reads: CASSLVGDRSYEQYF. The full variable domain, its missing parts supplied by reference TRBV7-2 and TRBJ2-7, is GAGVSQSPSNKVTEKGKDVELRCDPISGHTALYWYRQSLGQGLEFLIYFQGNSAPDKSGLPSDRFSAERTGGSVSTLTIQRTQQEDSAVYLCASSLVGDRSYEQYFGPGTRLTVT.